This T cell receptor beta chain was documented in a study of T cell responses to AZD1222 COVID-19 vaccine (dated by TCRdb to the early 2020s). Regarding the research as a whole: TCR sequencing covered approximately 230 trial participants: 200 to 220 given two doses of AZD1222 and 26 given two doses of MenACWY control vaccine. Enrollment into the trials was organized by age into subgroups of 18-55, 56-69 and 70-plus years, and those subgroups contained around 150, 28 and 57 TCR-sequenced participants, respectively.

Overall study outcomes, separate from this receptor: Conclusions about previously exposed vaccinees are limited because only five to seven AZD1222 recipients were SARS-CoV-2 seropositive at baseline. Participants were mostly white British, with more females than males. The authors suggested clonal diversity may have been underestimated. Vaccine-associated CD4 TCRs spanned the whole spike protein, with dominant responses in regions 160-218 and 743-854. Because no samples from the day 14 peak response were available, repertoires could be characterized only after the peak T cell response. In the small 56-69-year group, the increase in depth fell short of significance, most likely because of low power. Reportedly, almost half of the unique spike-specific TCRs recognized epitopes lying outside the regions that are mutated in the B.1.351 and B.1.1.7 variants. After two AZD1222 doses, both the breadth and the depth of spike-specific TCRs were significantly higher than at day 0 and than in MenACWY recipients.

In the germline V gene (reference sequence), CDR1 corresponds to LNHDA and CDR2 to SQIVND. The CDR3 holds 15 amino acids from the cysteine to the phenylalanine. Only the CDR3 DNA stays, 45 bases, in frame from base 1. Trimming costs V 4 bases and J 0 bases, and their ends lie 10 bases apart. According to the study, the label for this sample's time point signals: about 28 days (+/-7) after the second vaccine dose. AZD1222 recipients whose second dose came at about 4 weeks and those whose second dose came at about 12 weeks were combined into one group, since spike-specific TCR depth and breadth did not differ between the two schedules. Vaccinee samples came from UK trials COV001 and COV002, including a single-blind randomized controlled phase 2/3 trial of AZD1222 (ChAdOx1 nCoV-19) in healthy adults. Trial participant PBMC samples were collected at day 0 and day 28 after the second dose for TCRbeta chain sequencing.

The CDR3 regions of human TCRbeta chains were subjected to immunosequencing. Regarding the original processing steps: Repertoire TCRs were checked for matches against a reference library of SARS-CoV-2-specific TCRs that had been generated using the MIRA antigen-specificity platform. Breadth was defined as the fraction of unique TCRs that were SARS-CoV-2-associated. Depth was defined as the fraction of total T cells that were SARS-CoV-2-associated. Using the MIRA data, each spike-specific TCR was mapped to the spike region that the TCR reacts to and placed in a CD4 or CD8 class. Log10-transformed breadth and depth values were compared by one-way ANOVA with Sidak's multiple comparisons tests. TCRdb obtained this table from immuneACCESS and retained in-frame rearrangements with V and J assigned. These tables miss some clones; where compared with another copy, unresolved V genes account for less than half of the shortfall, and the remainder is unexplained. V and J calls and clone size follow that table, whereas D and trimming were derived from the DNA. The sample records 15,000 or so clones, 80% of which are singletons. The leading ten clones occupy approximately 15% of the sample.

As to this clone: The clone's antigen remains unknown. Base qualities are not provided; no much larger clone lies one nucleotide away.

This TCR was recovered from an adult who received the AZD1222 COVID-19 vaccine. The rearranged chain carries TRBV19 and TRBJ1-3; confidence is insufficient to name the D gene. The material was peripheral blood, obtained 28 days after the second AZD1222 dose. The nucleotide sequence reads as follows: TGTGCCAGTAGTAGCGGACTGTCCTCTGGAAACACCATATATTTT. It codes for CASSSGLSSGNTIYF.